The entry below gives a single T cell receptor beta chain sequence along with its context. Sequencing used immunoSEQ multiplex PCR; TCRdb keeps in-frame clones, though not all of them. The table includes about 21,000 clones, roughly 84% detected once. This entry is derived from a study of control samples from healthy donors and cancer patients. The CDR3 extends over 14 amino acids. Germline CDR1 reads WNHNN; CDR2 reads SYGVQD (reference sequence). Between the trimmed V and J ends, which lost 6 bases and 5 bases, there was a span of 16 bases. Sequencing was done on a sample of PBMCs. This sequence joins TRBV10-1 and TRBJ2-5, with D perhaps TRBD2 (7 bases). This TCR was recovered from a man aged 55 to 70 with colorectal cancer. The chain's CDR3 is CASSHQQGGETQYF. The DNA for the CDR3 is TGCGCCAGCAGCCACCAACAGGGAGGGGAGACCCAGTACTTC.